This TCR beta chain was retrieved from a study of CXCR3-negative and CXCR3-positive naive CD8 T cells (dated by TCRdb to about 2019). Background on the whole study: In total, 130 million to 150 million TRB reads were obtained, or roughly 1.5 +/- 0.3 million reads per library. Naive subsets from 5 donors and memory cells from 3 donors were included in the TRBV-TRBJ cluster analysis. Data from some twelve donors, pooled across two independent experiments, went into the diversity and physicochemical repertoire analyses.

On this clonotype itself: Its antigen specificity is not known.

Overall study outcomes, separate from this receptor: Repertoire diversity was comparably high in both naive subsets but much lower in memory CD8+ T cells. Freshly isolated PBMCs were used for most assays because CXCR3 expression partially decreased after cryopreservation. Because surface CD5, which has been linked to self-reactivity in mice, was comparable between naive subsets, TCR interaction strength was also inferred from TRB CDR3 physicochemical properties. TRB CDR3s from CXCR3-positive naive cells showed higher hydrophobicity (lower Kidera factor 4), lower energy, and higher strength and volume indices than CXCR3-negative naive cells. Within the same donor, TRBV-TRBJ usage looked similar between naive CXCR3-negative and CXCR3-positive cells, but memory cells had distinct patterns.

For sequencing, a NextSeq 550 was employed. The Human TCR Profiling Kit (MiLaboratory) was used to prepare UMI-labeled 5' RACE TRB cDNA libraries. cDNA synthesis used the entire amount of extracted RNA, and PCR amplification then used the entire amount of cDNA produced. Libraries were prepared in parallel with an identical number of PCR cycles. Processing in the source paper ran as follows. About 54,000 +/- 9,700 unique UMI-labeled TRB cDNA molecules per library were extracted with MIGEC and MiXCR, with at least two reads per UMI required. Each library averaged roughly 40,000 +/- 10,000 functional in-frame TRB CDR3 nucleotide clonotypes without stop codons. After downsampling to 5000 UMI-labeled TRB molecules per sample, diversity metrics, including normalized Shannon-Wiener and Chao1, were computed in VDJtools. For the central five CDR3 residues, VDJtools calculated physicochemical properties weighted by clonotype size, namely interaction energy, strength, volume and Kidera factor 4. The reads, reprocessed by TCRdb, yield one row per CDR3 protein sequence and no DNA. V and J calls and clone size were set by TCRdb, not the authors. The sample has around 60,000 distinct CDR3 sequences on record. The ten largest clonotypes hold approximately 0.8% of the sample.

Including cysteine and phenylalanine, the CDR3 has 16 amino acids. No DNA has been recorded. CDR1 SGHDN and CDR2 FVKESK are derived from the germline V gene. For every CD8+ T cell subset, 250,000 to 300,000 cells were flow-sorted straight into RLT lysis buffer, and each subset was sorted in triplicate. Naive CD8+ T cells were defined stringently as CD45RO-CCR7+CD27+CD95- to exclude memory contaminants. Peripheral blood mononuclear cells were isolated from buffy coats using standard density gradient centrifugation. Naive CXCR3-negative and CXCR3-positive CD8+ T cells were flow-sorted on a FACSAria III. An RNeasy Mini Kit was used to extract total RNA from the sorted cells.

The clonotype comes from a human donor in good health. Some clones in this sample may be carry-over from other donors' samples. Rearrangement joined TRBV14 to TRBJ1-1. Sequenced material: naive CXCR3+ CD8+ T cells from blood. Explained via the paper, the cell subset or site label denotes: CD45RO-CCR7+CD27+CD95- naive CD8+ T cells expressing CXCR3 (TNR3+). The CDR3 protein sequence reads: CAGSQDDPVWDTEAFF.